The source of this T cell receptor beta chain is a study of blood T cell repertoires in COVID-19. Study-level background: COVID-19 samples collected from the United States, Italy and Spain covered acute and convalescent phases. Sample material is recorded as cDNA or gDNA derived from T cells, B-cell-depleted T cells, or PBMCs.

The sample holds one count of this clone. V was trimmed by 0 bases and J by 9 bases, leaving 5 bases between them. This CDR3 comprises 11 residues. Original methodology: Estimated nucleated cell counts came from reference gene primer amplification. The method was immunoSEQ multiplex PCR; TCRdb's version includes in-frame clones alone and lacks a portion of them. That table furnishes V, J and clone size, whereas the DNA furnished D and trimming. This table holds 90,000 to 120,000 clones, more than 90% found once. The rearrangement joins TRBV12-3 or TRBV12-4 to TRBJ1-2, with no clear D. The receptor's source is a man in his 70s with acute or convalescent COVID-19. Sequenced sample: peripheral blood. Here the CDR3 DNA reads TGTGCCAGCAGTTTAGCGCGGAGCTACACCTTC. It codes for CASSLARSYTF.